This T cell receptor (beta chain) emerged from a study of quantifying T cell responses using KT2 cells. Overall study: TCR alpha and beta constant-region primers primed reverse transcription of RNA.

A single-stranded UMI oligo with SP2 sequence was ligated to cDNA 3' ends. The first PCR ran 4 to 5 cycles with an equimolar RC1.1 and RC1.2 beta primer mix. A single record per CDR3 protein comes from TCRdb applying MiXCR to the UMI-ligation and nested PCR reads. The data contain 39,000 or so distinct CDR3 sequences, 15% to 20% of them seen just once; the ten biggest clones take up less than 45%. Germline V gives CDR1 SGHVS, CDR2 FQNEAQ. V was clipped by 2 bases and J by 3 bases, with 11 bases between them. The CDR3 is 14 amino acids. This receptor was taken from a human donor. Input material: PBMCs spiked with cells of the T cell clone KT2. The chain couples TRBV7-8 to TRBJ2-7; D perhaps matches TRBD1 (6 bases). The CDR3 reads CASSLRGIDYEQYF. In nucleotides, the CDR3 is TGTGCCAGCAGCTTAAGGGGGATAGACTACGAGCAGTACTTC. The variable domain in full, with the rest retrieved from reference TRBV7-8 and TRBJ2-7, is GAGVSQSPRYKVAKRGQDVALRCDPISGHVSLFWYQQALGQGPEFLTYFQNEAQLDKSGLPSDRFFAERPEGSVSTLKIQRTQQEDSAVYLCASSLRGIDYEQYFGPGTRLTVT.